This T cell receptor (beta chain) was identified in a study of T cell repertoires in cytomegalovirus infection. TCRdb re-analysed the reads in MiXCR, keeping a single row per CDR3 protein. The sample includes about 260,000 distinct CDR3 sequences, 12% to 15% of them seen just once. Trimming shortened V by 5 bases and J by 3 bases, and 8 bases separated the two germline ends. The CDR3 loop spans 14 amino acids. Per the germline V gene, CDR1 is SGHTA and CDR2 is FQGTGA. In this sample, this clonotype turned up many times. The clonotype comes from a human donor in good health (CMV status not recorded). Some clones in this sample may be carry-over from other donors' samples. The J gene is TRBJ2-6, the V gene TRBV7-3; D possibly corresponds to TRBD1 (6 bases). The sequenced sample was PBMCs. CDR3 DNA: TGTGCCAGCAGCCCAGGGGTTGGGGCCAACGTCCTGACTTTC. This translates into CASSPGVGANVLTF.